This T cell receptor beta chain was captured in a study of T cells in Graves' hyperthyroidism and ophthalmopathy (dated by TCRdb to about 2019). The study in broad terms: Peripheral blood samples were taken at the time of initial diagnosis, prior to any treatment. A discovery cohort of roughly 100 patients, fewer than 50 with Graves' ophthalmopathy and about 60 with stable Graves' hyperthyroidism, was used to find distinguishing TCR V-J signatures. Prospective prediction of ophthalmopathy was tested in an independent validation cohort consisting of some 20 hyperthyroidism patients and approximately 16 patients who later progressed to ophthalmopathy. The approximately 97 discovery patients were randomly divided into training and test sets at a 7:3 ratio. Thyroid tissue and blood T-cell repertoires from several Graves' hyperthyroidism patients were also compared in the study. Once sampling was done, hyperthyroidism patients were given methimazole at a starting dose of 30 mg daily, whereas ophthalmopathy patients were given high-dose intravenous methylprednisolone. The paper reports TCR Vbeta CDR3 sequencing of approximately 140 peripheral blood samples: under 45 ophthalmopathy, under 80 hyperthyroidism and around 17 progressor patients. The full study reports these points: In validation, the model predicted progression to ophthalmopathy a median of approximately 6.6 months before onset, with approximately 68% sensitivity and about 72% specificity. No statistical method was used to set the sample size in advance, and investigators knew the group allocation. Ophthalmopathy was separated from stable hyperthyroidism by a 13 V-J signature model, with over 85% sensitivity and roughly 81% specificity obtained in cross-validation and 80%/75% obtained in testing. Blood samples also contained most of the expanded thyroid clonotypes (frequency above 0.001), which suggests that blood repertoires may reflect thyroid immune responses.

With regard to this clonotype: The antigen this receptor binds is unknown. No much larger clonotype is one base removed from it; base qualities were not supplied.

TCR beta CDR3 regions were amplified from RNA transcripts. For the first round of RT-PCR on the TCR CDR3, the HTBI primer set was used together with the Qiagen OneStep RT-PCR kit. Libraries were constructed in a second round of multiplex PCR, after which size selection and purification were performed. The libraries were sequenced on an Illumina HiSeq2000 using paired-end 100 bp reads. Regarding the original processing steps: SOAPnuke was used to process the raw data, removing reads that contained adapters or uncalled bases, had a mean Phred below 15, or lacked an exact match to the constant primer or identifier. COPE v1.2.5 was used to merge the high-quality paired reads, and each unique nucleotide sequence was defined as a clonotype. Clonotypes were aligned to IMGT TRBV, TRBD and TRBJ reference segments using MiTCR v1.1. Only V-J combinations with frequency above 0.0001, covering roughly 99% of repertoires, were analysed. The TCS score was defined as the ratio of F50 (clonal expansion) to E x V (chaos), calculated using BLOSUM62-based TCRdist between CDR3 peptides within each V-J. Welch's t-statistics and random forest reduced 500 to 550 V-J features to 10 to 15, which were used in a naive Bayes classifier (R e1071). Through fastp at Q25 and MiXCR, TCRdb rebuilt clones from the public reads, retaining in-frame beta chains. For every CDR3 protein sequence, its rows merge into one entry that carries the most common genes and DNA. The V and J calls and clone size are TCRdb's, not the authors'. This sample gives roughly 290,000 distinct CDR3 sequences in total; about an eighth of them show up just once. Of the sample, almost 8% is held by the ten largest clones.

V is pared back by 2 bases and J by 4 bases, with 6 bases lying between the germline termini. The germline V gene encodes CDR1 MNHEY and CDR2 SVGAGI. Including the terminal cysteine and phenylalanine, the CDR3 comprises 13 residues. Only CDR3 DNA is held: 39 bases, read in frame from base 1. Hyperthyroidism patients were newly diagnosed, had a disease duration of under 2 months, and were aged 18 to 65 years. The study excluded patients with uncontrolled infections, other autoimmune diseases, pregnancy or lactation. Diagnoses relied on clinical symptoms, serum thyroxine and TRAb, thyroid ultrasound and orbital computed tomography. For progressor patients, blood was drawn at the first diagnosis of hyperthyroidism, before any ophthalmopathy symptoms had appeared. Ficoll-Paque density gradient centrifugation was used to isolate PBMCs from 8 to 10 ml of fresh peripheral blood. Patients classed as progressors first received a Graves' hyperthyroidism diagnosis and then went on to develop ophthalmopathy during follow-up. Total RNA was extracted using Trizol reagent, and RNA quality was assessed on an Agilent 2100 Bioanalyzer.

The rearranged segments are TRBV6-5 and TRBJ1-5; the D gene lacks a confident call. Material for sequencing was blood. This clonotype was obtained from a woman aged 25 to 45 with Graves' hyperthyroidism that later progressed to Graves' ophthalmopathy. The DNA reads TGTGCCAGCAGTTACCAGTCAAATCAGCCCCAGCATTTT. Its translation reads: CASSYQSNQPQHF.